This TCR beta chain stems from a study of T cell responses to AZD1222 COVID-19 vaccine. Findings of the study overall: Clonal diversity was possibly underestimated, and white British individuals and females predominated among donors.

The CDR3 has 16 amino acids. V was pared by 8 bases and J by 4 bases, with 20 bases between. Germline V gene data show CDR1 as LNHDA and CDR2 as SQIVND (reference sequence). Remarks on this clone: Its antigen is not known.

Method: immunoSEQ multiplex PCR; TCRdb's copy keeps in-frame clones and lacks some. Of tens of thousands of clones detected, over 60% appear once; the ten largest clones hold 47%. The starting material was peripheral blood, obtained 28 days after the second AZD1222 dose. The receptor's source is an adult who received the AZD1222 COVID-19 vaccine. The chain carries TRBV19 and TRBJ2-2, with D tentatively TRBD1 (6 bases). The CDR3 is CASYLRGGSATGELFF. The CDR3 DNA reads as TGTGCCAGTTATCTTAGAGGGGGATCAGCCACCGGGGAGCTGTTTTTT.